The clone carrying this TCR beta chain has just one count. Profiled with immunoSEQ multiplex PCR; TCRdb holds only in-frame clones, not every one. The sample lists roughly 380,000 clones, around nine tenths occurring once. Germline V lookup: CDR1 SGHRS, CDR2 YFSETQ. Losses at the gene ends were 4 bases for V and 1 base for J; bases not matched to a gene: 10. The CDR3 extends over 18 amino acids. The data stem from a study of blood T cell repertoires in COVID-19. Study-wide context: COVID-19 samples, acute and convalescent, were from the United States, Italy and Spain.

The sequenced sample consisted of PBMCs or T cells enriched from blood (not recorded which). V usage is TRBV5-1 and J usage is TRBJ2-7; 14 nucleotides agree with TRBD2. This receptor was obtained from a woman in her 30s who had been exposed to COVID-19. The CDR3 region is CASSPPGTSGSGSYEQYF. The CDR3 coding sequence is TGCGCCAGCAGCCCTCCCGGGACTAGCGGGAGCGGGTCCTACGAGCAGTACTTC.